Reported below is one TCR beta chain. The entry originates in a study of blood T cell repertoires in COVID-19. Original analysis: Scientists estimated how many nucleated cells there were by amplifying reference gene primers. The assay was immunoSEQ multiplex PCR, and TCRdb's table has in-frame clones only and misses some. D and trimming were read from the DNA, whereas the V and J calls and clone size are those reported in that table. The sample lists about 300,000 clones; approximately 81% were seen once. Germline V gene lookup returns CDR1 LNHDA and CDR2 SQIVND (reference sequence). V lost 2 bases and J 4 bases, leaving 10 bases between the germline ends. This CDR3 is 14 amino acids long.

What was sequenced was PBMCs or T cells enriched from blood (not recorded which). The gene calls are TRBV19 and TRBJ2-3, with D perhaps TRBD2 (6 bases). This sequence originates from a woman between 50 and 59 years old who had recovered from COVID-19. DNA of the CDR3: TGTGCCAGTAGTATATATGGAGGGCCAGATACGCAGTATTTT. This encodes CASSIYGGPDTQYF. The full variable domain, rest sourced from reference TRBV19 and TRBJ2-3, is DGGITQSPKYLFRKEGQNVTLSCEQNLNHDAMYWYRQDPGQGLRLIYYSQIVNDFQKGDIAEGYSVSREKKESFPLTVTSAQKNPTAFYLCASSIYGGPDTQYFGPGTRLTVL.